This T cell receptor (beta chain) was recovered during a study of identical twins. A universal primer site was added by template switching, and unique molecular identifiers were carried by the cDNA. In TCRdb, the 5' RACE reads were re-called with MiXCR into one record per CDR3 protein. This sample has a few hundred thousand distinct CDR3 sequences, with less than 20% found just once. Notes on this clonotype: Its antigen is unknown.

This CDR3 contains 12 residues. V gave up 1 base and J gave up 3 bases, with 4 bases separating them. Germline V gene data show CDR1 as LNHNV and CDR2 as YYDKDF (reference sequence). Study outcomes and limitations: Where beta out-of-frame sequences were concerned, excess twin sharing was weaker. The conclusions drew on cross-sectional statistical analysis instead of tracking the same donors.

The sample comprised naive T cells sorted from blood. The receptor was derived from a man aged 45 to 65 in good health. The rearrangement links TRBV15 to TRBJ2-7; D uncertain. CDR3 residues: CATSRGDYEQYF. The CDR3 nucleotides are TGTGCCACCAGCAGAGGGGACTACGAGCAGTACTTC.